There are many counts of the clone carrying this T cell receptor (beta chain). Library preparation (for TCRbeta) was performed with unique molecular identifiers. TCRdb reprocessed the PCR reads via MiXCR and lists one record per CDR3 protein. The data hold about 540,000 distinct CDR3 sequences, with about a sixth observed a single time. Germline trimming cut 1 base from V and 2 bases from J; bases unmatched to any gene: 3. The CDR3 consists of 15 residues. CDR1 and CDR2 from the germline V gene are LNHNV and YYDKDF (reference sequence). The data originate from a study of T-cell reconstitution after alpha-beta-depleted transplantation in children.

Sequencing used PBMCs from the stem cell graft donor, obtained from the stem cell graft. The genes are TRBV15 and TRBJ2-3; 7 bases agree with TRBD2. This TCR was recovered from a human donor who donated a stem cell graft to a child with acute lymphoblastic leukemia. The DNA for the CDR3 is TGTGCCACCAGCAGAGGAAGCGGGATCACAGATACGCAGTATTTT. Encoded protein: CATSRGSGITDTQYF.